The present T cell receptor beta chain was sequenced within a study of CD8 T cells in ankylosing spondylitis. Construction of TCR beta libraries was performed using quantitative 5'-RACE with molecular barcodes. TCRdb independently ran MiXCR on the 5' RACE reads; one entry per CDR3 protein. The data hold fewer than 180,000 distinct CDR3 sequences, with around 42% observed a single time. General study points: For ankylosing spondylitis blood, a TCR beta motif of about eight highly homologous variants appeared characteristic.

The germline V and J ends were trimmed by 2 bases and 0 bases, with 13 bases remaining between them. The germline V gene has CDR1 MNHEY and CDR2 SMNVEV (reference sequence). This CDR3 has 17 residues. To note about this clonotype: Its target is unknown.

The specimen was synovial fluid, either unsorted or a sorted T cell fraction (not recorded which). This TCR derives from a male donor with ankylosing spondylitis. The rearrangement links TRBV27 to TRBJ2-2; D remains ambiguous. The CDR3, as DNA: TGTGCCAGCAGTTTAGAAGAAGCGCGGACGAACACCGGGGAGCTGTTTTTT. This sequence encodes CASSLEEARTNTGELFF.